This record concerns one T cell receptor beta chain sequence. Its antigen is unknown. Looked up from germline, CDR1 is LNHNV and CDR2 is YYDKDF (reference sequence). The CDR3 is 12 amino acids. V shed 7 bases and J 6 bases; nucleotides not matched to a gene: 3. The record originates from a study of cytotoxic CD8 clonotypes in ibrutinib-treated CLL. As for the study in general: Across the patients, about a dozen were relapsed/refractory, 15 treatment-naive and 17 to 18 IGHV unmutated. General study results and limits: Public clonotypes showed up rarely, and on treatment they shrank or held steady.

Investigators sought sequencing depths of between 1 in 200,000 and 1 in 1 million T cells. Sequencing used immunoSEQ multiplex PCR; TCRdb keeps in-frame clones, though not all of them. The top ten hold approximately 10% of the sample, which has roughly 200,000 clones, 79% seen once. The receptor comes from a human donor with chronic lymphocytic leukemia. The V call is TRBV15, the J call TRBJ2-7, with 10 bases identical to TRBD2. Source: PBMCs, taken after 12 months of ibrutinib treatment. The CDR3 DNA follows: TGTGCCACCAAGGCTAGCGGGAGCGAGCAGTACTTC. This encodes CATKASGSEQYF.